The entry below gives a single T cell receptor (beta chain) sequence along with its context. The data belong to a study of follicular helper T cells after annual influenza vaccination. Indicated time point: 2015-2016 season, 7 days after influenza vaccination. Data came from immunoSEQ multiplex PCR; TCRdb stores just in-frame clones and leaves some out. The sample records 9,500 or so clones, around 83% being singletons. CDR3 length equals 11 residues. Germline CDR1 reads DFQATT; CDR2 reads SNEGSKA (reference sequence). Specimen: CXCR5+ CD38- circulating T follicular helper cells from blood, collected 7 days after influenza vaccination. Subset: circulating Tfh, non-naive CD4+CXCR5+PD-1+ (ICOS+CD38+ or ICOS-CD38-). This rearrangement joins TRBV20-1 to TRBJ2-7; no clear D. The sequence was collected from an adult who received the influenza vaccine. The CDR3 sequence: CSCSRSSEQYF. CDR3 DNA: TGCAGCTGCTCTCGGTCCAGCGAGCAGTACTTC.